This T cell receptor (beta chain) appears in the sequencing data of a study of beta chain features in type 1 diabetes. The germline V gene encodes CDR1 SGHRS and CDR2 YFSETQ. This CDR3 has 12 amino acids. The germline V and J ends were trimmed by 0 bases and 6 bases, with 5 bases remaining between them. This clone has a single count. What it binds is not known. Overall study results and limits: A potential influence of HLA type upon TCRB rearrangement remained unresolved herein. An over-representation of cells with high TCR expression could result from cDNA sequencing.

The investigators reverse transcribed all of the isolated RNA, so they sequenced expressed TCRB transcripts. Sequenced naive, central memory and regulatory T cell samples produced an average of approximately 3.5 million reads. Profiling relied on immunoSEQ multiplex PCR, and the TCRdb table lists in-frame clones only, not all of them. The table shows around 140,000 clones, with about 9.1% occurring only once. This rearrangement joins TRBV5-1 to TRBJ2-3; D uncertain. The clonotype originates from a middle-aged woman in good health. Specimen: central memory CD4+ T cells from blood. CDR3 sequence: CASSLDGDTQYF. CDR3 nucleotides: TGCGCCAGCAGCTTGGACGGGGATACGCAGTATTTT.